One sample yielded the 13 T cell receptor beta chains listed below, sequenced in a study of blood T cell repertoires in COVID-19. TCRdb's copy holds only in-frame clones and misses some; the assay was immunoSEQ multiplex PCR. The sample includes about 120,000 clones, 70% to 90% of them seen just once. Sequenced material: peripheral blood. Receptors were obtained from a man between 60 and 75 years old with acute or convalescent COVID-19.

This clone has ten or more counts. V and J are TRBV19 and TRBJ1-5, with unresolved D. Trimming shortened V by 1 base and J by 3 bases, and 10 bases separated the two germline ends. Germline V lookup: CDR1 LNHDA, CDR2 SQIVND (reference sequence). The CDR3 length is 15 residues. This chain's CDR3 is CASSIGGRPNQPQHF. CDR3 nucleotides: TGTGCCAGTAGTATAGGAGGGCGGCCCAATCAGCCCCAGCATTTT.

CDR3 in DNA: TGCGCCAGCCGCGTAGGGGGAAGGGAATACGAGCAGTACTTC. This codes for CASRVGGREYEQYF. This sequence joins TRBV5-1 and TRBJ2-7; D is perhaps TRBD1 (6 bases). The length of the CDR3 is 14 residues. Trimming stripped 7 bases from V and 4 bases from J, with 18 bases between. Germline lookup yields CDR1 SGHRS and CDR2 YFSETQ.

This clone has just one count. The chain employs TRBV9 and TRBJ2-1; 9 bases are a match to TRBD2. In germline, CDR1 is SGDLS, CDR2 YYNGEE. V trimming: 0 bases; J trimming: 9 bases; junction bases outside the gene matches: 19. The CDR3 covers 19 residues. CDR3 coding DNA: TGTGCCAGCAGCGTAGAAGGGGCGGGAGGGCCTCTTGAGTTAGGTGAGCAGTTCTTC. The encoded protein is CASSVEGAGGPLELGEQFF.

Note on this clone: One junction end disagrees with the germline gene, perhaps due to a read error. The CDR3 DNA reads TGTGCCAGCAGCAAAGAACCCTTCGGCGGTACGAACACCGGGGAGCTGTTTTTT. Residues: CASSKEPFGGTNTGELFF. J is TRBJ2-2 and V is TRBV4-2; D gene unclear. The germline gives CDR1 LGHNA, CDR2 YNFKEQ. The CDR3 totals 18 residues.

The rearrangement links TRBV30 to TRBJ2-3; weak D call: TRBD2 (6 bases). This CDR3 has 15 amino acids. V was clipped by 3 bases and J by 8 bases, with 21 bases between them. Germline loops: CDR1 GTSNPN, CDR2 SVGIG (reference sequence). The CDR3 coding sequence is TGTGCCTGGAGGGGGACTTTAGCGGCCCCCGGTACGCAGTATTTT. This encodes CAWRGTLAAPGTQYF.

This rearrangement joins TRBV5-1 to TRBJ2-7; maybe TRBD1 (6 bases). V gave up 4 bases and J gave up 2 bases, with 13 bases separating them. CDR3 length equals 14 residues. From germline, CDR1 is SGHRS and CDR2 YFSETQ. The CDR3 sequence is CASSAGAGAYEQYF. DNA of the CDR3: TGCGCCAGCAGCGCCGGAGCAGGGGCCTACGAGCAGTACTTC.

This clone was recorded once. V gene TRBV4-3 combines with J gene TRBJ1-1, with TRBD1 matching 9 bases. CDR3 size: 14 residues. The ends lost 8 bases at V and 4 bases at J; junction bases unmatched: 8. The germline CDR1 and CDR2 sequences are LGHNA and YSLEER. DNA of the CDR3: TGCGCCAGCGGACGGACAGGGGAGAGCACTGAAGCTTTCTTT. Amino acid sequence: CASGRTGESTEAFF.

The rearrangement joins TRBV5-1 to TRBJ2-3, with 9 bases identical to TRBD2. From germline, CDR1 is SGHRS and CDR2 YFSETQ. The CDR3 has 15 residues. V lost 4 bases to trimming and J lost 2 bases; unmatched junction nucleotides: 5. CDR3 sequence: CASSVAGAITDTQYF. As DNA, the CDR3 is TGCGCCAGCAGCGTAGCGGGAGCCATCACAGATACGCAGTATTTT.

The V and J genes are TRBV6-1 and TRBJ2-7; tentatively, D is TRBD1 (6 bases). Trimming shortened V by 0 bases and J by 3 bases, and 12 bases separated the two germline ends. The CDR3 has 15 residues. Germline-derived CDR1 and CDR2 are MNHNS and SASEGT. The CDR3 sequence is CASSEASGALYEQYF. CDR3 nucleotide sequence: TGTGCCAGCAGTGAAGCCTCAGGGGCCCTCTACGAGCAGTACTTC.

The CDR3 DNA follows: TGCGCCAGCAGGGCAGGGACCGGGGAGCTGTTTTTT. Its protein product is CASRAGTGELFF. J is TRBJ2-2 and V is TRBV10-2; D might be TRBD1 (5 bases). V lost 6 bases and J 5 bases, leaving 7 bases between the germline ends. CDR3 size: 12 residues. The germline gives CDR1 WSHSY, CDR2 SAAADI.

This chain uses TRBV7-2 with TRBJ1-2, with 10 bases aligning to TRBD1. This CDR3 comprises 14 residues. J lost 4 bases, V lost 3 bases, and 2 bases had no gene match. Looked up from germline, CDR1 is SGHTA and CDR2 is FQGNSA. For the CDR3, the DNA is TGTGCCAGCAGCTTCGGGACAGGGGCCTATGGCTACACCTTC. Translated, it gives CASSFGTGAYGYTF.

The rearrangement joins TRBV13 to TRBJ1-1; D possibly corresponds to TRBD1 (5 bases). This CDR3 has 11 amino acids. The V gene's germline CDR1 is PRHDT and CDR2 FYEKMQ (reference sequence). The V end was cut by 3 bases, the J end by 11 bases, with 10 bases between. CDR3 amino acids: CASSLRGAAFF. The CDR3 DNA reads TGTGCCAGCAGCTTGCGGGGCGCCGCTTTCTTT.

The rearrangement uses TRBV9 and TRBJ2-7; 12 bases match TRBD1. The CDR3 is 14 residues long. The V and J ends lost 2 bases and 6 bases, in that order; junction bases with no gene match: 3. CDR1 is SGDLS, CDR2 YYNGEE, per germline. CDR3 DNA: TGTGCCAGCAGCGTGGGGACAGGGGGCTCCGAGCAGTACTTC. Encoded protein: CASSVGTGGSEQYF.